This T cell receptor beta chain was profiled in a study of blood T cells in healthy people across ages (dated by TCRdb to about 2015). Broadly, across the study: In model experiments, template switching captured about one uniquely barcoded TCR beta cDNA molecule for every two T cells. Age-related changes in TCR beta repertoire diversity were measured in the study by deep sequencing normalized with unique cDNA molecular identifiers. Donors were grouped into four age groups: young (average about 15 years), middle-aged (roughly 38), aged (62) and long-lived (approximately 81). Two additional independent replicas of 1 million unique cDNA reads from the same blood draw were analyzed for two donors (one aged 18 to 30 and one aged 80 or older).

Comments on this clonotype: Its specific antigen is unknown. No base qualities exist here, and no much larger clone lies one base off it.

V gives up 6 bases and J gives up 5 bases, and the segment between their germline ends measures 14 bases. CDR1 and CDR2 are read off the germline V gene as SNHLY and FYNNEI. Measured from the cysteine to the phenylalanine, the CDR3 is 15 residues long. Just CDR3 DNA is preserved here, 45 bases in frame from base 1. Donors were approximately 42 systemically healthy Caucasian individuals from Russia aged roughly 6 to 90 years. Each donor gave about 9.7 milliliters of peripheral blood, drawn into EDTA-treated Vacutainer tubes. Ficoll-Paque density-gradient centrifugation was used to isolate PBMCs, with at least 7 million per sample. Trizol reagent was used to extract total RNA from PBMCs, with at least 5.5 micrograms per sample. For every donor, an aliquot of PBMCs went through flow cytometry to measure the percentages of naive CD45RAhigh/CD27high T cells. The library was obtained by 5' RACE. The sequencer was an Illumina HiSeq 2500. A second PCR of about 6 to 11 cycles was performed with a sample-barcoded 5' primer and a J-beta primer mix. A unique molecular identifier was introduced onto each TCR beta cDNA molecule by a template-switch 5' adaptor carrying 12 random nucleotides. At least 2.5 million CDR3-containing paired-end reads were obtained from each sample. All of the RNA was converted into first-strand cDNA using the Mint cDNA synthesis kit, with a TRBC-specific oligonucleotide serving as the primer. Following uracil-DNA glycosylase treatment, a first 18-cycle PCR with universal primers M1SS and BC2_uni_R was performed on all cDNA. The paper's processing steps were these. For normalization, 1 million high-quality reads were randomly selected from each sample, with every read carrying a distinct molecular identifier. Reads with shared molecular identifiers were discarded instead of being binned into consensus sequences. MiTCR, set to a Q25 quality threshold and the strictest error-elimination algorithm, was used for CDR3 identification, clonotype clustering and error correction. A nonparametric unseen species model with Euler transformation was used to estimate a lower bound on total TCR beta diversity. TCRdb reran the public reads through fastp at Q25 and MiXCR, keeping productive beta chains. Rows are unified per CDR3 protein, each entry keeping the most common DNA and genes. These V and J calls rely on TCRdb rather than the paper's analysis. This sample lists fewer than 650,000 distinct CDR3 sequences; over 25% were detected once. Together, the top ten hold under 4.5% of the sample.

General conclusions and limits of the study: As age increased, observed TCR beta diversity per million T cells dropped in a roughly linear way, and a significant reduction was already evident by age about 36. Total diversity estimates from one million sequenced T cells were considered lower bounds and underestimates. Because donor CMV infection status was unknown, age-related changes in expanded clonotypes were potentially confounded. There was a strong correlation between observed TCR beta diversity and the percentage of naive T cells measured by flow cytometry. Bulk unsorted PBMC profiling prevented conclusive comparison of naive and antigen-experienced compartments. Compared with the aged group, the long-lived group had more naive CD4+ T cells, fewer expanded clones and increased TCR diversity, a pattern suggesting age selection.

This same sample was also part of a study on T cells of mothers and their children. As described in the second report: The donors were nine systemically healthy Caucasian individuals, made up of three mothers and their six children. cDNA synthesis used all of the extracted RNA, with 1.5 ug of RNA in each 15 ul reaction. Sample barcodes and 2-4 random nucleotides were added via the M1S primer in the second PCR. Over 8 million TCR beta CDR3 reads came from each mother, compared with several million reads from each child. TCR recombination output is similarly shaped by thymic selection in related and unrelated pairs, with a minor effect exerted by inherited differences. Related mother-child pairs always showed normalized repertoire overlap that was slightly higher than in unrelated mother-child pairs, though the difference was never significant. No persistent microchimeric T cell clones were found, with a detection sensitivity of 85 to 100 clones per million clonotypes. Deep NGS was used in the study to compare the TCR beta repertoires of mothers and children and to look for features that separate related mother-child pairs from unrelated individuals. The mean age was roughly 40 +/- 4 years for the mothers and about 10 +/- 4 years for the children. Libraries were sequenced on Illumina HiSeq 2000 with 100+100 nt paired-end reads after adapter ligation with NEBNext reagents. Mother and child libraries were prepared a month apart and sequenced in separate runs to prevent cross-contamination. For each donor, between roughly 450,000 and 2,300,000 distinct TCR beta clonotypes were identified. Naive TCR beta clonotypes were estimated from low-frequency clonotypes matched to each donor's FACS-determined naive share, without sorting.

The origin of this receptor is a boy aged 2 to 10 in good health. The sequence joins TRBV2 to TRBJ1-6, with no confidently assigned D gene. Sequencing was performed on blood. The CDR3 protein: CASREDTGDNSPLHF. The nucleotide sequence reads TGTGCCAGCAGAGAGGATACCGGGGATAATTCACCCCTCCACTTT.